The 28 T cell receptor beta chains below come from one sample, sequenced in a study of cytomegalovirus exposure and HLA in healthy donors. The PCR made use of 60 Vbeta and 13 Jbeta primers. This table comes from immunoSEQ multiplex PCR, and its TCRdb copy is limited to in-frame clones, with some not included. This sample has 100,000 to 150,000 clones, with about 81% found just once. Specimen: PBMCs. These receptors were taken from a woman aged 25-40 years in good health and CMV-seronegative.

The rearrangement links TRBV18 to TRBJ1-2; 7 bases match TRBD1. CDR1 KGHSH and CDR2 LQKENI come from the germline V gene. Trimming at V came to 4 bases and at J to 2 bases, leaving 1 base not matched to a gene. The CDR3 runs to 13 residues. The CDR3 DNA sequence: TGTGCCAGCTCACGGGACAGAAACTATGGCTACACCTTC. Amino acid sequence: CASSRDRNYGYTF.

The chain couples TRBV7-8 to TRBJ2-1; maybe TRBD1 (5 bases). CDR1 is SGHVS, CDR2 FQNEAQ, per germline. V lost 5 bases and J lost 10, with 30 bases in between. CDR3 size: 18 residues. CDR3 nucleotide sequence: TGTGCCAGCAGCCCTAGTCTTCTCATGTTAGGTGGGGCCGTCGAGCAGTTCTTC. It is translated as CASSPSLLMLGGAVEQFF.

This clone was seen more than once but under ten times. Here the CDR3 reads CASRSNIQGPQETQYF. CDR3 nucleotide sequence: TGTGCCAGCAGGTCTAACATCCAGGGTCCGCAAGAGACCCAGTACTTC. This rearrangement joins TRBV7-9 to TRBJ2-5; perhaps TRBD1 as D (5 bases). CDR1 is SEHNR, CDR2 FQNEAQ, per germline (reference sequence). Trimming took 6 bases from V and 2 from J, leaving 19 bases between them. This CDR3 comprises 16 residues. Using reference TRBV7-9 and TRBJ2-5 for the parts outside the CDR3, the full variable domain is DTGVSQNPRHKITKRGQNVTFRCDPISEHNRLYWYRQTLGQGPEFLTYFQNEAQLEKSRLLSDRFSAERPKGSFSTLEIQRTEQGDSAMYLCASRSNIQGPQETQYFGPGTRLLVL.

The chain carries TRBV18 and TRBJ2-7; TRBD1 agrees at 11 bases. V dropped 2 bases and J dropped 2; count of bases not matched to a gene: 5. The CDR3 consists of 16 residues. The V gene's germline CDR1 is KGHSH and CDR2 LQKENI. The CDR3 region has the DNA TGTGCCAGCTCACCAAGTACGGGACAGGGGGCCTACGAGCAGTACTTC. Its protein product is CASSPSTGQGAYEQYF.

This chain links TRBV7-2 with TRBJ2-7; D ambiguous. This CDR3 spans 14 amino acids. The V end was cut by 1 base, the J end by 6 bases, with 13 bases between. Germline loops: CDR1 SGHTA, CDR2 FQGNSA. CDR3 bases: TGTGCCAGCAGCTTAGGGCAGGCTGCTCGCGAGCAGTACTTC. It translates to CASSLGQAAREQYF.

The chain uses TRBV5-4 and TRBJ2-1, with TRBD2 identical over 8 bases. The trim removed 4 bases at V and 4 bases at J, leaving 16 bases unmatched. The CDR3 is 18 residues long. The V gene's germline CDR1 is SGHNT and CDR2 YYREEE (reference sequence). The CDR3: CASSLGGEVGLAYNEQFF. The CDR3 nucleotides read TGTGCCAGCAGCCTAGGGGGGGAGGTCGGACTAGCTTACAATGAGCAGTTCTTC. The full variable domain, in which reference TRBV5-4 and TRBJ2-1 provide the parts outside the CDR3, is ETGVTQSPTHLIKTRGQQVTLRCSSQSGHNTVSWYQQALGQGPQFIFQYYREEENGRGNFPPRFSGLQFPNYSSELNVNALELDDSALYLCASSLGGEVGLAYNEQFFGPGTRLTVL.

The chain combines TRBV7-8 with TRBJ1-3, with D unresolved. V was clipped by 0 bases and J by 0 bases, with 3 bases between them. The CDR3 sequence is 14 residues long. Germline V gives CDR1 SGHVS, CDR2 FQNEAQ. CDR3: CASSLARSGNTIYF. The CDR3 DNA reads as TGTGCCAGCAGCTTAGCCCGCTCTGGAAACACCATATATTTT.

This clone was counted once. The J gene is TRBJ1-4, the V gene TRBV30; D remains unclear. Trimming took 5 bases from V and 4 from J, leaving 11 bases between them. CDR1 GTSNPN and CDR2 SVGIG come from the germline V gene (reference sequence). The CDR3 consists of 13 residues. The CDR3 sequence: CAWCPAVNEKLFF. CDR3 nucleotide sequence: TGTGCCTGGTGTCCAGCGGTTAATGAAAAACTGTTTTTT.

The chain couples TRBV7-2 to TRBJ2-3; a weak D match, TRBD2 (7 bases). V was trimmed by 3 bases and J by 6 bases, leaving 13 bases between them. The germline V gene has CDR1 SGHTA and CDR2 FQGNSA. This CDR3 region has 14 residues. CDR3 sequence: CASSFGGREDTQYF. In DNA, the CDR3 is TGTGCCAGCAGCTTTGGGGGGCGGGAGGATACGCAGTATTTT.

This chain links TRBV30 with TRBJ2-5; 7 nucleotides align to TRBD2. The V segment lost 4 bases and the J segment 5 bases; nucleotides outside the gene matches: 7. CDR1 and CDR2 (germline): GTSNPN, SVGIG (reference sequence). This CDR3 has 13 amino acids. The DNA of the CDR3 is TGTGCCTGGATGAGCGGGGCCGGGGAGACCCAGTACTTC. This translates into CAWMSGAGETQYF.

On this clone itself: Other DNA sequences in the same sample also yield this CDR3. The gene calls are TRBV5-6 and TRBJ2-7; D may be TRBD1 (6 bases). Trimming left V 2 bases short and J 6 bases short, with 12 bases between. Germline values: CDR1 SGHDT, CDR2 YYEEEE. This CDR3 region has 13 residues. DNA for the CDR3: TGTGCCAGCAGCTTTCTACAAGGGGGCGAGCAGTACTTC. This codes for CASSFLQGGEQYF.

The rearrangement links TRBV5-8 to TRBJ2-2; the match to TRBD1 covers 10 bases. V trimming: 4 bases; J trimming: 6 bases; junction bases outside the gene matches: 6. Looked up from germline, CDR1 is SGHTS and CDR2 is YDEGEE. The CDR3 is 15 residues long. The CDR3 protein is CASSPGQGEAGELFF. CDR3 bases: TGTGCCAGCAGCCCCGGACAGGGGGAAGCCGGGGAGCTGTTTTTT.

The rearrangement uses TRBV7-6 and TRBJ2-5; D is uncertain. The germline CDR1 and CDR2 sequences are SGHVS and FNYEAQ. Trimming took 4 bases from V and 4 from J, leaving 10 bases between them. The CDR3 spans 13 residues. CDR3 in DNA: TGTGCCAGCAGCTCGACACTGACAGAGACCCAGTACTTC. Translating gives CASSSTLTETQYF.

V is TRBV7-6 and J is TRBJ2-2; possible D gene TRBD2, 6 bases. The CDR3 is made up of 16 amino acids. Germline lookup yields CDR1 SGHVS and CDR2 FNYEAQ. V lost 0 bases and J lost 4, with 12 bases in between. Here the CDR3 reads CASSLAPGEGTGELFF. DNA for the CDR3: TGTGCCAGCAGCTTAGCGCCGGGAGAGGGCACCGGGGAGCTGTTTTTT.

This clone was detected only a few times. J is TRBJ2-5 and V is TRBV5-5, with TRBD1 matching 8 bases. V shed 5 bases and J 5 bases; nucleotides not matched to a gene: 8. This CDR3 has 14 amino acids. Germline V lookup: CDR1 SGHKS, CDR2 YYEKEE (reference sequence). DNA of the CDR3: TGTGCCAGCAGTTCCGGGACAGGCGGCGAGACCCAGTACTTC. It is translated as CASSSGTGGETQYF.

The J gene is TRBJ1-4, the V gene TRBV9; TRBD1 aligns across 7 bases. Germline V CDR1 and CDR2: SGDLS, YYNGEE. V lost 3 bases and J lost 8; bases outside the gene matches: 7. The length of the CDR3 is 14 residues. The CDR3 DNA reads TGTGCCAGCAGCGCCTTTGGGACAGCCGAAAAACTGTTTTTT. It encodes CASSAFGTAEKLFF.

By proportion, this clone is medium-sized (0.01 to 0.1%). The chain employs TRBV6-1 and TRBJ2-2; possible D gene TRBD1, 6 bases. The CDR3 runs 15 residues. The germline CDR1 and CDR2 sequences are MNHNS and SASEGT. V lost 0 bases and J 6 bases, leaving 11 bases between the germline ends. The CDR3 protein is CASSEASDSPGELFF. The DNA of the CDR3 is TGTGCCAGCAGTGAAGCGTCGGACAGCCCCGGGGAGCTGTTTTTT.

The chain couples TRBV25-1 to TRBJ1-5; D possibly corresponds to TRBD1 (5 bases). CDR3 length: 12 residues. Trimming removed 5 bases from V and 4 bases from J, with 6 bases in between. CDR1 and CDR2 from the germline V gene are MGHDK and SYGVNS. Here the CDR3 DNA reads TGTGCCAGCAGTAGGGGAAATCAGCCCCAGCATTTT. Its protein product is CASSRGNQPQHF.

The chain joins TRBV7-9 to TRBJ1-4; the D gene is possibly TRBD1 (6 bases). CDR1 is SEHNR and CDR2 is FQNEAQ in the germline V gene (reference sequence). V was cut by 2 bases and J by 7 bases, with 11 bases left in between. The CDR3 length is 14 residues. CDR3 DNA: TGTGCCAGCAGCTTAAAAGGGGGTTCTGAAAAACTGTTTTTT. This gives the protein CASSLKGGSEKLFF.

The chain has TRBV7-2 and TRBJ2-4, with a tentative D call TRBD2 (6 bases). The CDR3 is 16 amino acids. CDR1 and CDR2 from the germline V gene are SGHTA and FQGNSA. V dropped 5 bases and J dropped 2 bases, with 16 bases sitting between them. CDR3 residues: CASSPGTWATKNIQYF. The CDR3, as DNA: TGTGCCAGCAGCCCCGGGACTTGGGCGACCAAAAACATTCAGTACTTC.

This clone was observed a handful of times. The chain carries TRBV7-9 and TRBJ1-3; 9 bases agree with TRBD1. The V gene's germline CDR1 is SEHNR and CDR2 FQNEAQ (reference sequence). CDR3 length: 17 residues. The V and J ends lost 1 base and 2 bases, in that order; junction bases with no gene match: 6. The CDR3 sequence is CASSLGDRDRTGNTIYF. The CDR3 DNA reads as TGTGCCAGCAGCTTAGGGGACAGGGATAGAACTGGAAACACCATATATTTT.

This clone was observed a few times. The chain employs TRBV19 and TRBJ2-2, with TRBD2 identical over 8 bases. CDR3 length: 16 amino acids. CDR1 is LNHDA and CDR2 is SQIVND in the germline V gene (reference sequence). V dropped 3 bases and J dropped 3; count of bases not matched to a gene: 6. CDR3 DNA: TGTGCCAGTAGTATCTTGGCTAGCGGGTACACCGGGGAGCTGTTTTTT. It translates to CASSILASGYTGELFF.

The chain combines TRBV18 with TRBJ2-1; perhaps TRBD2 as D (5 bases). In germline, CDR1 is KGHSH, CDR2 LQKENI. V gave up 3 bases and J gave up 4 bases, with 13 bases separating them. The CDR3 sequence is 15 residues long. The CDR3 coding sequence is TGTGCCAGCTCACCCGGGGTCTGGCAGTACAATGAGCAGTTCTTC. Protein product: CASSPGVWQYNEQFF.

This chain links TRBV7-9 with TRBJ1-3; tentative D call: TRBD1 (5 bases). The CDR3 extends over 16 amino acids. Between the trimmed V and J ends, which lost 5 bases and 4 bases, there was a span of 18 bases. Germline CDR1 is SEHNR and CDR2 is FQNEAQ (reference sequence). CDR3 in amino acids: CASSPKRRVTGNTIYF. As DNA, the CDR3 is TGTGCCAGCAGCCCTAAACGCAGGGTCACCGGAAACACCATATATTTT.

The chain joins TRBV4-2 to TRBJ1-1; 8 nucleotides agree with TRBD1. Germline trimming cut 2 bases from V and 7 bases from J; bases unmatched to any gene: 9. The germline V gene encodes CDR1 LGHNA and CDR2 YNFKEQ. The CDR3 is made up of 15 amino acids. The CDR3 spells CASSQLTGVRGEAFF. The DNA of the CDR3 is TGTGCCAGCAGCCAACTGACAGGGGTCCGGGGTGAAGCTTTCTTT.

This clone was found a few times. V and J are TRBV6-4 and TRBJ2-2; D perhaps matches TRBD1 (6 bases). The germline V gene encodes CDR1 MRHNA and CDR2 SNTAGT. The CDR3 has 14 residues. Trimming pared 3 bases from V and 7 bases from J, leaving 12 bases between. The CDR3 coding sequence is TGTGCCAGCAGTGAGGCAGGGGAGAGCGGGGAGCTGTTTTTT. Translated, it gives CASSEAGESGELFF.

The chain links TRBV5-4 to TRBJ2-7, with TRBD1 identical over 9 bases. After removal of 4 bases from V and 2 bases from J, the junction contained 4 bases not matched to a gene. Germline CDR1 reads SGHNT; CDR2 reads YYREEE (reference sequence). The CDR3 has 14 amino acids. The DNA of the CDR3 is TGTGCCAGCAGCGCGGGACAGGGTACCTACGAGCAGTACTTC. Encoded protein: CASSAGQGTYEQYF.

This clone was recorded once. The J gene is TRBJ2-2, the V gene TRBV19, with D possibly TRBD1 on 5 matching bases. The CDR3 totals 14 residues. V lost 4 bases to trimming and J lost 1 base, with 7 bases between them. CDR1 is LNHDA, CDR2 SQIVND, per germline (reference sequence). The CDR3, as DNA: TGTGCCAGTAGTAAGGACAAGAACACCGGGGAGCTGTTTTTT. Its translation is CASSKDKNTGELFF.